This TCR beta chain originates from a study of T cells in narcolepsy. In this sample, this clone turned up a few times. Its antigen is unknown. Germline CDR1 reads SGHRS; CDR2 reads YFSETQ. Trimming cost V 3 bases and J 4 bases, with 10 bases left between them. CDR3 size: 13 residues. The data were produced by immunoSEQ multiplex PCR, yet TCRdb's version contains in-frame clones alone and is incomplete. Of some 2,500 clones in the sample, 20% to 30% were seen once. V and J are TRBV5-1 and TRBJ1-1; D might be TRBD1 (5 bases). Sequenced input: cultured CD4+ T cells from cerebrospinal fluid. The receptor's source is a human donor with narcolepsy. The CDR3 DNA follows: TGCGCCAGCAGCTCTCAGGGACCCACTGAAGCTTTCTTT. Amino acid sequence: CASSSQGPTEAFF.